The 29 T cell receptor beta chains listed next were all sequenced from one sample in a study of T cells in Graves' hyperthyroidism and ophthalmopathy. RNA transcripts yielded amplified TCR beta CDR3 regions. The primer set for the first-round RT-PCR of the TCR CDR3 was HTBI. TCRdb reprocessed the multiplex PCR reads with MiXCR, giving one entry per CDR3 protein. The table records almost 600,000 distinct CDR3 sequences, 35% to 55% of them present only once. The sample consisted of peripheral blood or thyroid tissue (not recorded which). The receptor source for this set is a woman under 30 with Graves' hyperthyroidism.

This chain joins TRBV20-1 and TRBJ2-7; TRBD1 agrees at 9 bases. The length of the CDR3 is 17 residues. The V and J ends lost 0 bases and 5 bases, in that order; junction bases with no gene match: 14. Germline CDR1 is DFQATT and CDR2 is SNEGSKA (reference sequence). The CDR3 sequence is CSARDMATGTGLDEQYF. The CDR3, as DNA: TGCAGTGCTAGAGATATGGCAACCGGGACAGGGTTGGACGAGCAGTACTTC.

This clonotype was recorded at least ten times. J is TRBJ2-7 and V is TRBV4-2; 8 bases match TRBD2. V gave up 0 bases and J gave up 4 bases; unmatched junction bases: 8. Germline values: CDR1 LGHNA, CDR2 YNFKEQ. The CDR3 is 16 residues long. CDR3 in DNA: TGTGCCAGCAGCCAAGATCAGACTAGCGCCGGTTACGAGCAGTACTTC. It translates to CASSQDQTSAGYEQYF.

In this sample, this clonotype turned up many times. The chain is built from TRBV2 and TRBJ1-2, with a tentative D call TRBD1 (5 bases). Deletions cut 4 bases from V and 2 bases from J, with 14 bases between. The germline V gene encodes CDR1 SNHLY and CDR2 FYNNEI. The CDR3 sequence is 15 residues long. The CDR3 loop reads CASSVGGNPNYGYTF. DNA of the CDR3: TGTGCCAGCAGTGTGGGGGGGAACCCAAACTATGGCTACACCTTC.

This clonotype has at least ten counts. The chain has TRBV6-6 and TRBJ2-5; 14 positions agree with TRBD2. Germline trimming cut 6 bases from V and 0 bases from J; bases unmatched to any gene: 12. This CDR3 contains 19 residues. Looked up from germline, CDR1 is MNHNY and CDR2 is SVGAGI (reference sequence). The DNA of the CDR3 is TGTGCCAGCAGGAGGGGGCCAGGACTAGCGGGAGGAAACCAAGAGACCCAGTACTTC. Translation: CASRRGPGLAGGNQETQYF.

The DNA for the CDR3 is TGCGCCAGCAGCTTGGGGTACGGGACAGAATACAATGAGCAGTTCTTC. This sequence encodes CASSLGYGTEYNEQFF. The rearrangement links TRBV5-1 to TRBJ2-1; TRBD1 agrees at 7 bases. The CDR3 runs 16 residues. Germline V lookup: CDR1 SGHRS, CDR2 YFSETQ. The ends lost 0 bases at V and 4 bases at J; junction bases unmatched: 7.

This chain links TRBV2 with TRBJ2-7, with 8 bases fitting TRBD2. The germline gives CDR1 SNHLY, CDR2 FYNNEI. This CDR3 spans 16 amino acids. V lost 2 bases to trimming and J lost 0 bases; unmatched junction nucleotides: 6. The CDR3 coding sequence is TGTGCCAGCAGTGAACTACTAGCGGATAGCTCCTACGAGCAGTACTTC. Its translation: CASSELLADSSYEQYF.

The V and J genes are TRBV3-1 and TRBJ1-2; D is unclear. The germline V and J ends were trimmed by 0 bases and 0 bases, with 11 bases remaining between them. This CDR3 comprises 16 residues. CDR1 is LGHDT, CDR2 YNNKEL, per germline (reference sequence). The CDR3 loop is CASSQDGRLANYGYTF. The CDR3 DNA sequence: TGTGCCAGCAGCCAAGATGGGAGACTAGCTAACTATGGCTACACCTTC.

The chain joins TRBV20-1 to TRBJ2-2; tentatively, D is TRBD2 (5 bases). The CDR3 extends over 17 amino acids. From germline, CDR1 is DFQATT and CDR2 SNEGSKA (reference sequence). Deletions cut 0 bases from V and 0 bases from J, with 14 bases between. For the CDR3, the DNA is TGCAGTGCTAGAGATCCAAGGACTTCATCGAACACCGGGGAGCTGTTTTTT. It specifies CSARDPRTSSNTGELFF.

This chain joins TRBV20-1 and TRBJ2-1, with 15 bases lining up with TRBD2. Germline V lookup: CDR1 DFQATT, CDR2 SNEGSKA (reference sequence). With 6 bases clipped from V and 8 bases from J, the junction kept 11 bases outside the gene matches. CDR3 length: 16 residues. The CDR3 is CSASGLAGGPRDEQFF. CDR3 nucleotide sequence: TGCAGTGCCTCGGGACTAGCGGGAGGTCCGCGTGATGAGCAGTTCTTC.

The chain has TRBV2 and TRBJ1-5, with 8 bases identical to TRBD1. The V and J ends lost 7 bases and 5 bases, in that order; junction bases with no gene match: 7. The CDR3 contains 14 residues. Germline values: CDR1 SNHLY, CDR2 FYNNEI. The CDR3 protein is CASTPDREDQPQHF. The CDR3 DNA reads as TGTGCCAGCACCCCGGACAGGGAAGATCAGCCCCAGCATTTT.

The chain has TRBV20-1 and TRBJ1-2; tentative D call: TRBD1 (5 bases). The CDR3 contains 14 residues. Germline loops: CDR1 DFQATT, CDR2 SNEGSKA (reference sequence). V gave up 3 bases and J gave up 5 bases, with 16 bases separating them. CDR3 amino acids: CSARGRSNGYGYTF. The CDR3 DNA reads as TGCAGTGCTAGGGGACGGTCAAACGGTTATGGCTACACCTTC.

The genes are TRBV11-3 and TRBJ1-2; the match to TRBD1 covers 7 bases. This CDR3 is built from 12 residues. In germline, CDR1 is SGHNT, CDR2 YENEEA. Trimming took 5 bases from V and 5 from J; bases not matched to a gene: 2. The CDR3 DNA reads TGTGCCAGCAGCGCACAGGGGTATGGCTACACCTTC. It translates to CASSAQGYGYTF.

This clonotype was counted many times. The rearrangement links TRBV6-1 to TRBJ2-7; 9 nucleotides match TRBD1. J gave up 5 bases and V 2 bases, and 10 bases lay outside the gene matches. From germline, CDR1 is MNHNS and CDR2 SASEGT. The length of the CDR3 is 16 residues. CDR3 in DNA: TGTGCCAGCAGTGAAATGAAGGGACAGGGTACAGACGAGCAGTACTTC. Protein product: CASSEMKGQGTDEQYF.

This chain links TRBV7-2 with TRBJ2-5; TRBD2 matches at 9 bases. V trimming: 2 bases; J trimming: 8 bases; junction bases outside the gene matches: 12. CDR1 and CDR2 from the germline V gene are SGHTA and FQGNSA. The CDR3 sequence is 16 residues long. Written as DNA, the CDR3 is TGTGCCAGCAGCTTATCAGCGGGAGGCGCCCTTGCCACCCAGTACTTC. It encodes CASSLSAGGALATQYF.

The V gene is TRBV20-1, the J gene TRBJ2-7; 15 positions agree with TRBD2. This CDR3 is built from 17 residues. V lost 5 bases, J lost 7 bases, and 15 bases stayed unmatched. The germline V gene encodes CDR1 DFQATT and CDR2 SNEGSKA (reference sequence). CDR3 nucleotide sequence: TGCAGTGCTTCACCTCGGACTAGCGGGAGGGCCTACAATGAGCAGTACTTC. It yields the protein CSASPRTSGRAYNEQYF.

The chain links TRBV12-3 or TRBV12-4 to TRBJ1-4; no firm D call. V shed 6 bases and J shed 5 bases, with 7 bases lying between them. There are 12 residues in the CDR3. The CDR3 spells CASSQSNEKLFF. The CDR3 bases are TGTGCCAGCAGCCAATCGAATGAAAAACTGTTTTTT.

This clonotype was observed at least ten times. The chain recombines TRBV4-1 with TRBJ2-5; D is ambiguous. CDR1 MGHRA and CDR2 YSYEKL come from the germline V gene. The CDR3 is made up of 16 amino acids. The V end was cut by 0 bases, the J end by 2 bases, with 13 bases between. In DNA form, the CDR3 reads TGCGCCAGCAGCCAAGATCTTCTCCGAGTACAAGAGACCCAGTACTTC. Residues: CASSQDLLRVQETQYF.

At least ten counts were recorded for this clonotype. The CDR3: CSARLEFSYEQYF. CDR3 sequence (DNA): TGCAGTGCTAGATTGGAATTCTCCTACGAGCAGTACTTC. V is TRBV20-1 and J is TRBJ2-7, with D unresolved. Looked up from germline, CDR1 is DFQATT and CDR2 is SNEGSKA (reference sequence). Trimming left V 2 bases short and J 0 bases short, with 8 bases between. This CDR3 spans 13 amino acids.

This clonotype was observed many times. This chain links TRBV7-2 with TRBJ2-7, with D perhaps matching TRBD1 (6 bases). The CDR3 extends over 15 amino acids. Looked up from germline, CDR1 is SGHTA and CDR2 is FQGNSA. V gave up 1 base and J gave up 1 base, with 11 bases separating them. CDR3 region: CASSLGGQTSYEQYF. The CDR3 nucleotides are TGTGCCAGCAGCTTAGGGGGGCAAACTTCCTACGAGCAGTACTTC.

V gene TRBV20-1 combines with J gene TRBJ1-6; tentatively, D is TRBD1 (6 bases). Per germline, CDR1 DFQATT and CDR2 SNEGSKA (reference sequence). The CDR3 runs 18 residues. The V end was cut by 3 bases, the J end by 8 bases, with 26 bases between. The CDR3 loop reads CSASPRQARETSYSPLHF. For the CDR3, the DNA is TGCAGTGCTAGCCCAAGACAGGCCCGGGAGACAAGTTATTCACCCCTCCACTTT.

For this clonotype: With a much larger clone just one base away, this may be a read error. The chain uses TRBV20-1 and TRBJ2-7; D is possibly TRBD1 (5 bases). The CDR3 spans 15 residues. Germline V lookup: CDR1 DFQATT, CDR2 SNEGSKA (reference sequence). Here the CDR3 reads CSATNIDSPTYEQNF. The CDR3 DNA reads TGCAGTGCCACTAATATAGACAGTCCTACCTACGAGCAGAACTTC.

This clonotype was counted many times. The J gene is TRBJ2-2, the V gene TRBV7-6; 8 nucleotides align to TRBD1. CDR3 length equals 15 residues. With 4 bases clipped from V and 1 base from J, the junction kept 2 bases outside the gene matches. CDR1 is SGHVS, CDR2 FNYEAQ, per germline. The CDR3 bases are TGTGCCAGCAGCTGGACAGGGATGAACACCGGGGAGCTGTTTTTT. Translated, it gives CASSWTGMNTGELFF.

This clonotype has at least ten counts. The V call is TRBV20-1, the J call TRBJ2-7; D is undetermined. V was pared by 1 base and J by 4 bases, with 29 bases between. The germline gives CDR1 DFQATT, CDR2 SNEGSKA (reference sequence). CDR3 length: 19 amino acids. The DNA of the CDR3 is TGCAGTGCTAGAGCCGTGCGAACGGGCCGCCTGATTGAGGCTTACGAGCAGTACTTC. It encodes CSARAVRTGRLIEAYEQYF.

This clonotype appeared a few times. J is TRBJ2-1 and V is TRBV2, with TRBD2 matching over 9 bases. There are 16 residues in the CDR3. Germline V gene lookup returns CDR1 SNHLY and CDR2 FYNNEI. The ends lost 8 bases at V and 5 bases at J; junction bases unmatched: 13. CDR3 nucleotides: TGTGCCAGCGGGCAACCGGGACTAGCTTTCCACAATGAGCAGTTCTTC. It translates to CASGQPGLAFHNEQFF. The variable domain in full, completed from reference TRBV2 and TRBJ2-1, reads EPEVTQTPSHQVTQMGQEVILRCVPISNHLYFYWYRQILGQKVEFLVSFYNNEISEKSEIFDDQFSVERPDGSNFTLKIRSTKLEDSAMYFCASGQPGLAFHNEQFFGPGTRLTVL.

This chain joins TRBV29-1 and TRBJ2-1; perhaps TRBD2 as D (6 bases). With 1 base removed from V and 8 bases from J, the gap between germline ends came to 15 bases. This CDR3 has 14 residues. Germline V CDR1 and CDR2: SQVTM, ANQGSEA. CDR3 in amino acids: CSVEGGGNIDEQFF. In DNA, the CDR3 is TGCAGCGTTGAAGGGGGCGGGAATATCGATGAGCAGTTCTTC.

The chain is built from TRBV2 and TRBJ2-1, with 8 bases lining up with TRBD2. The germline gives CDR1 SNHLY, CDR2 FYNNEI. Trimming took 7 bases from V and 4 from J; bases not matched to a gene: 9. The CDR3 extends over 15 amino acids. CDR3 protein: CASIRLASGYNEQFF. The CDR3 bases are TGTGCCAGCATTCGACTAGCGAGTGGATACAATGAGCAGTTCTTC.

As for this clonotype: A read error may explain this, as a much larger clone is one base away. The chain links TRBV6-6 to TRBJ2-2; D not resolved. Per the germline V gene, CDR1 is MNHNY and CDR2 is SVGAGI (reference sequence). Trimming cost V 1 base and J 6 bases, with 6 bases left between them. The CDR3 contains 13 residues. The CDR3 here is CASSYLGPGELFF. The CDR3 region has the DNA TGTGCCAGCAGTTACTTGGGCCCCGGGGAGCTGTTTTTT.

This clonotype has just a few counts. The chain combines TRBV7-6 with TRBJ2-1, with unresolved D. The end of the DNA fits TRBJ2-7 better, so the J call may be wrong. Germline V gives CDR1 SGHVS, CDR2 FNYEAQ. The CDR3 is made up of 13 amino acids. CDR3 protein: CASSPDGSNEQYF. CDR3 DNA: TGTGCCAGCAGCCCCGACGGAAGCAATGAGCAGTACTTC.

J is TRBJ2-5 and V is TRBV7-8, with 9 bases aligning to TRBD2. Trimming took 8 bases from V and 1 from J; bases not matched to a gene: 17. The CDR3 is 18 amino acids. The germline V gene has CDR1 SGHVS and CDR2 FQNEAQ. The CDR3 DNA sequence: TGTGCCAGCCAGCGACGTAGCGGGCGGGAGGGTGTCCAAGAGACCCAGTACTTC. It yields the protein CASQRRSGREGVQETQYF. The variable domain in full, with the rest retrieved from reference TRBV7-8 and TRBJ2-5, is GAGVSQSPRYKVAKRGQDVALRCDPISGHVSLFWYQQALGQGPEFLTYFQNEAQLDKSGLPSDRFFAERPEGSVSTLKIQRTQQEDSAVYLCASQRRSGREGVQETQYFGPGTRLLVL.